This TCR beta chain was recovered during a study of T cells in localized non-small cell lung cancer. By its share, this clone is medium-sized. Its antigen is still unknown. Findings and limits, study-wide: Highest T cell clonality was seen in uninvolved adjacent lung, surpassing that measured in tumor. Median about 56 top-100 tumor clones were shared with paired adjacent lung.

The V end was cut by 4 bases, the J end by 1 base, with 11 bases between. The CDR3 loop spans 14 amino acids. Germline CDR1 reads SGDLS; CDR2 reads YYNGEE. TCRdb keeps only in-frame clones here, not all; method: immunoSEQ multiplex PCR. The table records about 2,100 clones, 36% of them present only once. The receptor's source is a man between 40 and 75 years old with stage I lung adenocarcinoma. The chain recombines TRBV9 with TRBJ1-2; no clear D. The material sequenced was lung tumor tissue, taken before any cancer treatment. CDR3 protein: CASSPREFNYGYTF. The CDR3 DNA sequence: TGTGCCAGCAGCCCCCGGGAATTTAACTATGGCTACACCTTC.